This T cell receptor (beta chain) came from a study of T-cell memory formation after mild COVID-19. V dropped 1 base and J dropped 6 bases, with 16 bases sitting between them. Germline values: CDR1 SGHRS, CDR2 YFSETQ. The CDR3 runs 15 residues. This clonotype was picked up a small number of times. With constant-segment primers, 5'RACE yielded cDNA libraries of TCR alpha and TCR beta that carried sample barcodes and UMIs. TCRdb re-called the 5' RACE reads through MiXCR, storing one row per CDR3 protein. Found here are a few hundred thousand distinct CDR3 sequences, 20% to 25% of them singletons; the top ten hold around 20%.

The clonotype comes from a man between 18 and 35 years old who had mild COVID-19 (a few samples of this study predate the infection). Cell type and time point are not known. This chain uses TRBV5-1 with TRBJ1-1; maybe TRBD1 (6 bases). Sequenced sample: PBMCs or a T cell subset sorted from them (not recorded which). This chain's CDR3 is CASSLSAGEWAEAFF. CDR3 bases: TGCGCCAGCAGCTTGTCAGCAGGGGAATGGGCTGAAGCTTTCTTT.